These 32 T cell receptor beta chains came from one sample sequenced in a study of neurological immune-mediated disorders. TCRdb analysed the 5' RACE reads with MiXCR anew, one entry per CDR3 protein. The table shows more than 20,000 distinct CDR3 sequences, with around 13% occurring only once. Time point: technical triplicate 1. The sample was CD4+ T cells from blood. Receptor source: a female donor with HTLV-1-associated myelopathy (HAM/TSP).

This clonotype was counted at least ten times. The chain couples TRBV19 to TRBJ1-5; possible D gene TRBD1, 6 bases. The germline CDR1 and CDR2 sequences are LNHDA and SQIVND (reference sequence). V gave up 7 bases and J gave up 11 bases, with 21 bases separating them. The CDR3 has 14 amino acids. This CDR3 is CASTSSGGHQAQHF. The DNA for the CDR3 is TGTGCCAGTACCTCGTCGGGGGGGCACCAGGCCCAGCATTTT.

This clonotype occurred many times. The V gene is TRBV20-1, the J gene TRBJ1-6; no clear D. The CDR3 runs 17 residues. Trimming left V 1 base short and J 0 bases short, with 13 bases between. Germline V gene sequence: CDR1 DFQATT, CDR2 SNEGSKA (reference sequence). The DNA of the CDR3 is TGCAGTGCTAGAGGGAAACCTCCGTTCTCCTATAATTCACCCCTCCACTTT. Amino acids: CSARGKPPFSYNSPLHF.

This clonotype occurred many times. The CDR3 nucleotides read TGTGCCAGCAGCTTATCCGGGCGGGGGGGCGTGGAGCAGTTCTTC. Its protein product is CASSLSGRGGVEQFF. J is TRBJ2-1 and V is TRBV7-3; 9 nucleotides line up with TRBD2. V shed 2 bases, J shed 10 bases, and the junction held 9 bases outside the gene matches. This CDR3 is built from 15 residues. In germline, CDR1 is SGHTA, CDR2 FQGTGA.

This clonotype has ten or more counts. The V and J genes are TRBV7-2 and TRBJ1-1; D is unclear. V was trimmed by 4 bases and J by 2 bases, leaving 14 bases between them. The V gene's germline CDR1 is SGHTA and CDR2 FQGNSA. This CDR3 is built from 15 residues. The DNA of the CDR3 is TGTGCCAGCAGCTACTCCTCCTTGGGAAACACTGAAGCTTTCTTT. Residues: CASSYSSLGNTEAFF.

In its sample, this clonotype was seen many times. The chain uses TRBV14 and TRBJ2-7; D possibly matches TRBD1 or TRBD2 (5 bases each). CDR3 length equals 14 residues. Germline V gene data show CDR1 as SGHDN and CDR2 as FVKESK. Trimming removed 5 bases from V and 2 bases from J, with 13 bases in between. The CDR3 bases are TGTGCCAGCAGCTCCGGGACGTTCCCCTACGAGCAGTACTTC. Protein product: CASSSGTFPYEQYF.

This clonotype was seen at least ten times. The CDR3 loop is CASSLGYGTEQFF. CDR3 nucleotides: TGTGCCAGCAGCTTGGGGTATGGGACAGAGCAGTTCTTC. This chain connects TRBV7-3 to TRBJ2-1; maybe TRBD1 (6 bases). Between the trimmed V and J ends, which lost 3 bases and 10 bases, there was a span of 13 bases. Germline CDR1 is SGHTA and CDR2 is FQGTGA. This CDR3 comprises 13 residues.

This clonotype turned up a few times. The chain carries TRBV7-2 and TRBJ2-5, with 9 bases aligning to TRBD2. This CDR3 has 16 amino acids. Per the germline V gene, CDR1 is SGHTA and CDR2 is FQGNSA. V shed 1 base and J 2 bases; nucleotides not matched to a gene: 5. The DNA for the CDR3 is TGTGCCAGCAGCTTAGTGGCGGGGGGGCTACAAGAGACCCAGTACTTC. It is translated as CASSLVAGGLQETQYF.

The genes are TRBV6-1 and TRBJ2-3; TRBD1 is a possible D gene (6 bases). There are 14 residues in the CDR3. Germline lookup yields CDR1 MNHNS and CDR2 SASEGT. The V end lost 7 bases, the J end lost 1 base, and 12 bases lay between the germline ends. CDR3 in amino acids: CASTYRARTDTQYF. The CDR3 nucleotides are TGTGCCAGCACTTACAGGGCCCGCACAGATACGCAGTATTTT.

At least ten counts were recorded for this clonotype. The J gene is TRBJ2-1, the V gene TRBV3-1; no reliable D call. This CDR3 has 15 residues. The V gene lost 2 bases and the J gene lost 6 bases, with 14 bases spanning the gap. Per the germline V gene, CDR1 is LGHDT and CDR2 is YNNKEL (reference sequence). The DNA of the CDR3 is TGTGCCAGCAGCCAACTACCGACAAAGGGCAATGAGCAGTTCTTC. It specifies CASSQLPTKGNEQFF.

This clonotype was counted at least ten times. The chain is built from TRBV25-1 and TRBJ2-7, with 9 bases lining up with TRBD1. Germline loops: CDR1 MGHDK, CDR2 SYGVNS. The CDR3 is 19 amino acids. V lost 6 bases, J lost 0 bases, and 18 bases stayed unmatched. CDR3 amino acids: CASSHPGTGPPLSSYEQYF. Here the CDR3 DNA reads TGTGCCAGCAGCCACCCTGGGACAGGGCCTCCTCTAAGCTCCTACGAGCAGTACTTC.

J is TRBJ1-1 and V is TRBV6-1; D gene unclear. This CDR3 is 13 amino acids long. Germline values: CDR1 MNHNS, CDR2 SASEGT. The V end lost 6 bases, the J end lost 3 bases, and 11 bases lay between the germline ends. In DNA, the CDR3 is TGTGCCAGCAGATCCGACACGTACACTGAAGCTTTCTTT. Its translation is CASRSDTYTEAFF.

This clonotype was counted at least ten times. The chain joins TRBV21-1 to TRBJ2-2; TRBD1 is the table's D call, not checked against the DNA. TRBV21-1 is listed as a pseudogene. This CDR3 contains 17 residues. CDR3 loop: CASSKLPTGIWGGELFF. DNA for the CDR3: TGTGCCAGCAGCAAACTCCCGACCGGGATTTGGGGCGGGGAGCTGTTTTTT.

Many counts were recorded for this clonotype. The chain joins TRBV2 to TRBJ2-1, with D tentatively TRBD2 (5 bases). The germline gives CDR1 SNHLY, CDR2 FYNNEI. Trimming left V 6 bases short and J 7 bases short, with 22 bases between. The CDR3 is 16 residues long. CDR3 DNA sequence: TGTGCCAGCAGGAATCCGAGTCCTAGGGAGCAGAATGAGCAGTTCTTC. Translating it yields CASRNPSPREQNEQFF.

This clonotype was observed at least ten times. The rearrangement uses TRBV10-3 and TRBJ1-4, with D unclear. The ends were cut back, 11 bases at V and 2 bases at J, with 18 bases in the middle. The CDR3 length is 15 residues. CDR1 and CDR2 (germline): ENHRY, SYGVKD. The CDR3 sequence: CASGEGRSTNEKLFF. CDR3 nucleotides: TGTGCCTCCGGGGAAGGGAGATCCACTAATGAAAAACTGTTTTTT.

This clonotype is deemed medium-sized. A junction boundary mismatches the germline segment, possibly from a read error. This chain uses TRBV28 with TRBJ2-5; unclear D gene. The germline V gene encodes CDR1 MDHEN and CDR2 SYDVKM. The CDR3 is 12 amino acids. The CDR3: CASSRAQDTQYF. CDR3 nucleotides: TGTGCCAGCAGTCGGGCCCAAGATACCCAGTACTTC.

In its sample, this clonotype was seen many times. The V gene is TRBV20-1, the J gene TRBJ2-3; 10 nucleotides align to TRBD2. The V gene end was trimmed by 6 bases and the J gene end by 2 bases; junction bases not matched to a gene: 8. The CDR3 is 15 amino acids. Germline CDR1 DFQATT, CDR2 SNEGSKA (reference sequence). CDR3 sequence reads: CSAISGTSATDTQYF. The CDR3 region has the DNA TGCAGTGCCATCTCCGGGACTAGCGCCACAGATACGCAGTATTTT.

This clonotype has at least ten counts. This chain links TRBV5-1 with TRBJ2-7; D gene unclear. The CDR3 totals 14 residues. The germline V gene has CDR1 SGHRS and CDR2 YFSETQ. Trimming stripped 2 bases from V and 2 bases from J, with 11 bases between. The CDR3 region is CASSFRTATYEQYF. In nucleotides, the CDR3 is TGCGCCAGCAGCTTCCGGACGGCTACCTACGAGCAGTACTTC.

This clonotype was counted many times. V gene TRBV6-5 combines with J gene TRBJ1-2; possibly TRBD1 for D (6 bases). Trimming removed 9 bases at V and 7 bases at J, with 15 bases between. The germline gives CDR1 MNHEY, CDR2 SVGAGI. This CDR3 spans 12 amino acids. The CDR3: CASKQGPFGYTF. CDR3 coding DNA: TGTGCCAGTAAACAGGGACCCTTTGGCTACACCTTC.

This clonotype was observed at least ten times. This sequence joins TRBV4-1 and TRBJ2-2; the D is unclear. CDR3 length equals 17 residues. Looked up from germline, CDR1 is MGHRA and CDR2 is YSYEKL. Trimming pared 2 bases from V and 5 bases from J, leaving 18 bases between. CDR3 residues: CASSQRPIGTLTGELFF. The CDR3 DNA reads TGCGCCAGCAGCCAAAGGCCTATTGGAACATTGACCGGGGAGCTGTTTTTT.

This clonotype was picked up many times. The chain has TRBV28 and TRBJ2-5; D gene uncertain. CDR1 and CDR2 from the germline V gene are MDHEN and SYDVKM. V was shortened by 3 bases and J by 5 bases, with 10 bases between the two germline ends. The CDR3 covers 13 residues. The DNA of the CDR3 is TGTGCCAGCAGTTTTGTTCTGGGGGAGACCCAGTACTTC. It translates to CASSFVLGETQYF. Variable domain in full (rest from reference TRBV28 and TRBJ2-5): DVKVTQSSRYLVKRTGEKVFLECVQDMDHENMFWYRQDPGLGLRLIYFSYDVKMKEKGDIPEGYSVSREKKERFSLILESASTNQTSMYLCASSFVLGETQYFGPGTRLLVL.

The gene calls are TRBV30 and TRBJ1-5, with D perhaps matching TRBD1 (5 bases). Trimming took 5 bases from V and 0 from J, leaving 8 bases between them. The CDR3 covers 13 residues. The V gene's germline CDR1 is GTSNPN and CDR2 SVGIG (reference sequence). As DNA, the CDR3 is TGTGCCTGGGGGACGGATAGCAATCAGCCCCAGCATTTT. Amino acids: CAWGTDSNQPQHF.

In its sample, this clonotype was seen many times. The chain recombines TRBV9 with TRBJ2-5; TRBD2 agrees at 12 bases. CDR1 is SGDLS, CDR2 YYNGEE, per germline. Trimming took 4 bases from V and 2 from J; bases not matched to a gene: 3. The CDR3 contains 15 residues. The CDR3: CASSLLAGGQETQYF. The CDR3 DNA sequence: TGTGCCAGCAGCCTTCTAGCGGGGGGGCAAGAGACCCAGTACTTC.

Many counts were recorded for this clonotype. V gene TRBV20-1 combines with J gene TRBJ2-4; D is perhaps TRBD1 or TRBD2 (6 bases each). Germline CDR1 reads DFQATT; CDR2 reads SNEGSKA (reference sequence). The CDR3 length is 15 residues. Trimming removed 1 base from V and 0 bases from J, with 10 bases in between. CDR3 loop: CSARVWGAAKNIQYF. The CDR3 bases are TGCAGTGCTAGAGTTTGGGGGGCAGCCAAAAACATTCAGTACTTC.

This clonotype appeared many times. The chain is built from TRBV7-3 and TRBJ2-3; TRBD2 is a possible D gene (5 bases). V lost 1 base, J lost 6 bases, and 11 bases lay in between. Germline V CDR1 and CDR2: SGHTA, FQGTGA. The CDR3 covers 14 residues. The CDR3, as DNA: TGTGCCAGCAGCTTAATTGCGGGCCTGGATACGCAGTATTTT. Translation: CASSLIAGLDTQYF.

This chain connects TRBV6-6 to TRBJ2-1; TRBD2 matches at 9 bases. The germline V gene encodes CDR1 MNHNY and CDR2 SVGAGI (reference sequence). The ends lost 2 bases at V and 6 bases at J; junction bases unmatched: 14. The CDR3 covers 18 residues. In DNA, the CDR3 is TGTGCCAGCAGTTACCCTCGTGGGGGCGGGGGGGATCTCAATGAGCAGTTCTTC. Translating gives CASSYPRGGGGDLNEQFF.

This clonotype was observed many times. The gene calls are TRBV20-1 and TRBJ2-2; weak D call: TRBD2 (7 bases). V was clipped by 5 bases and J by 3 bases, with 16 bases between them. Germline V lookup: CDR1 DFQATT, CDR2 SNEGSKA (reference sequence). The CDR3 is made up of 15 amino acids. This CDR3 is CSAGRGGPDTGELFF. CDR3 sequence (DNA): TGCAGTGCTGGTAGGGGGGGCCCGGACACCGGGGAGCTGTTTTTT.

This clonotype was counted at least ten times. The rearrangement joins TRBV6-6 to TRBJ2-1; D is perhaps TRBD2 (6 bases). V was pared by 6 bases and J by 8 bases, with 20 bases between. Looked up from germline, CDR1 is MNHNY and CDR2 is SVGAGI (reference sequence). The CDR3 runs to 15 residues. CDR3 sequence (DNA): TGTGCCAGCAGCCGAAGGACTATGGGTGGGGATGAGCAGTTCTTC. It yields the protein CASSRRTMGGDEQFF.

The V gene is TRBV20-1, the J gene TRBJ2-1, with 7 bases matching TRBD2. The ends lost 0 bases at V and 7 bases at J; junction bases unmatched: 9. Germline values: CDR1 DFQATT, CDR2 SNEGSKA (reference sequence). The CDR3 totals 15 residues. The chain's CDR3 is CSARDGRVSRNEQFF. CDR3 nucleotide sequence: TGCAGTGCTAGAGATGGGAGGGTGAGCAGAAATGAGCAGTTCTTC.

This clonotype has at least ten counts. V is TRBV5-1 and J is TRBJ2-1; D is undetermined. Looked up from germline, CDR1 is SGHRS and CDR2 is YFSETQ. This CDR3 region has 11 residues. Trimming left V 5 bases short and J 4 bases short, with 4 bases between. This CDR3 is CASREYNEQFF. The CDR3 region has the DNA TGCGCCAGCAGGGAGTACAATGAGCAGTTCTTC. Based on the CDR3 plus reference TRBV5-1 and TRBJ2-1, the full variable domain is KAGVTQTPRYLIKTRGQQVTLSCSPISGHRSVSWYQQTPGQGLQFLFEYFSETQRNKGNFPGRFSGRQFSNSRSEMNVSTLELGDSALYLCASREYNEQFFGPGTRLTVL.

This clonotype has ten or more counts. The chain employs TRBV5-1 and TRBJ2-1; 15 positions match TRBD2. CDR1 is SGHRS, CDR2 YFSETQ, per germline. The CDR3 is 16 amino acids. V lost 2 bases, J lost 7 bases, and 4 bases stayed unmatched. The DNA of the CDR3 is TGCGCCAGCAGCTTCCGGACTAGCGGGAGGGGTAATGAGCAGTTCTTC. Translated: CASSFRTSGRGNEQFF. The full variable domain, completed using reference TRBV5-1 and TRBJ2-1, is KAGVTQTPRYLIKTRGQQVTLSCSPISGHRSVSWYQQTPGQGLQFLFEYFSETQRNKGNFPGRFSGRQFSNSRSEMNVSTLELGDSALYLCASSFRTSGRGNEQFFGPGTRLTVL.

By its share, this clonotype is medium-sized (0.01 to 0.1%). The rearrangement links TRBV20-1 to TRBJ2-6; TRBD1 matches at 7 bases. Germline-derived CDR1 and CDR2 are DFQATT and SNEGSKA (reference sequence). This CDR3 has 15 amino acids. The J segment lost 1 base and the V segment lost 3 bases, leaving 3 bases of the junction unmatched. The CDR3 reads CSARGRGSGANVLTF. DNA of the CDR3: TGCAGTGCTAGGGGCAGGGGGTCTGGGGCCAACGTCCTGACTTTC.

This clonotype was seen at least ten times. Written as DNA, the CDR3 is TGTGCCAGCAGCCCGGGCCCCAAGGATACGCAGTATTTT. Residues: CASSPGPKDTQYF. V gene TRBV14 combines with J gene TRBJ2-3; D gene ambiguous. Trimming shortened V by 4 bases and J by 6 bases, and 11 bases separated the two germline ends. This CDR3 has 13 residues. Germline V gene sequence: CDR1 SGHDN, CDR2 FVKESK. The complete variable domain, with remaining parts taken from reference TRBV14 and TRBJ2-3, reads EAGVTQFPSHSVIEKGQTVTLRCDPISGHDNLYWYRRVMGKEIKFLLHFVKESKQDESGMPNNRFLAERTGGTYSTLKVQPAELEDSGVYFCASSPGPKDTQYFGPGTRLTVL.